The 8 T cell receptor beta chains in this list originate from one sample, sequenced in a study of blood T cells in healthy people across ages. It was with a sample-barcoded 5' primer and a J-beta primer mix that a second PCR of roughly 7 to 12 cycles was run. From the 5' RACE reads, TCRdb called clonotypes with MiXCR, one entry per CDR3 protein. The sample lists 600,000 to 900,000 distinct CDR3 sequences; under 30% were seen once. This sample was also put to use in a study of T cells of mothers and their children.

The sequencing sample was made of blood. These receptor sequences come from a boy younger than 18 in good health.

A few counts support this clonotype. This chain links TRBV13 with TRBJ1-4; D is unclear. Germline V CDR1 and CDR2: PRHDT, FYEKMQ (reference sequence). With 5 bases removed from V and 4 bases from J, the gap between germline ends came to 11 bases. This CDR3 comprises 14 residues. CDR3 sequence reads: CASSSVGSNEKLFF. The CDR3 DNA reads as TGTGCCAGCAGCAGTGTCGGGAGTAATGAAAAACTGTTTTTT.

J is TRBJ2-5 and V is TRBV10-3; 10 bases match TRBD1. Germline CDR1 is ENHRY and CDR2 is SYGVKD. The CDR3 sequence is 15 residues long. Germline trimming cut 4 bases from V and 4 bases from J; bases unmatched to any gene: 6. CDR3 sequence: CAISGPDRGGETQYF. For the CDR3, the DNA is TGTGCCATCAGTGGCCCGGACAGGGGGGGAGAGACCCAGTACTTC.

This clonotype came up a few times. The rearrangement joins TRBV20-1 to TRBJ2-7; 15 bases align to TRBD2. With V trimmed by 6 bases and J by 2 bases, 8 bases remained unmatched. This CDR3 region has 16 residues. CDR1 is DFQATT, CDR2 SNEGSKA, per germline (reference sequence). The CDR3 DNA follows: TGCAGTGCCGCCGGGACTAGCGGGGGGCTTACCTACGAGCAGTACTTC. This codes for CSAAGTSGGLTYEQYF.

The gene calls are TRBV6-1 and TRBJ1-2, with D tentatively TRBD1 (5 bases). The CDR3 extends over 13 amino acids. Trimming removed 4 bases from V and 2 bases from J, with 8 bases in between. The germline V gene has CDR1 MNHNS and CDR2 SASEGT. The CDR3 here is CASSVQDNYGYTF. As DNA, the CDR3 is TGTGCCAGCAGTGTACAGGACAACTATGGCTACACCTTC.

The V gene is TRBV5-1, the J gene TRBJ2-5; D possibly matches TRBD1 or TRBD2 (5 bases each). Trimming stripped 2 bases from V and 11 bases from J, with 19 bases between. The CDR3 runs to 14 residues. Germline loops: CDR1 SGHRS, CDR2 YFSETQ. CDR3 nucleotide sequence: TGCGCCAGCAGCTTTCAACAATCGCTGGGGGAGCAGTACTTC. This sequence encodes CASSFQQSLGEQYF.

This clonotype has only a few counts. The chain joins TRBV4-2 to TRBJ1-2; 9 nucleotides agree with TRBD1. The CDR3 consists of 20 residues. The V and J ends lost 1 base and 2 bases, in that order; junction bases with no gene match: 17. Germline V gene sequence: CDR1 LGHNA, CDR2 YNFKEQ. The CDR3 sequence: CASSQGDLTGTGLTNYGYTF. DNA for the CDR3: TGTGCCAGCAGCCAAGGTGATTTAACCGGGACAGGGTTGACGAACTATGGCTACACCTTC.

The chain recombines TRBV11-2 with TRBJ2-5; 7 positions agree with TRBD1. The DNA end is more similar to TRBJ2-1, so the J call may be wrong. CDR3 length equals 13 residues. Germline V CDR1 and CDR2: SGHAT, FQNNGV. The CDR3: CASSRGLKNEQFF. CDR3 DNA: TGTGCCAGCAGCAGGGGGCTCAAGAATGAGCAGTTCTTC.

This clonotype was seen a few times. The chain recombines TRBV7-3 with TRBJ2-3; D call uncertain. V lost 2 bases to trimming and J lost 0 bases, with 12 bases between them. Germline lookup yields CDR1 SGHTA and CDR2 FQGTGA. The CDR3 has 16 residues. The CDR3 DNA reads TGTGCCAGCAGCTTAGTCTCGACCACTAGCACAGATACGCAGTATTTT. This sequence encodes CASSLVSTTSTDTQYF.